This T cell receptor beta chain was identified during a study of CD8 T cells in ankylosing spondylitis. General study results and limits: Reportedly, significant enrichment of disease-linked clones occurred in matched ankylosing spondylitis synovial fluid. Researchers report that disease-linked clones proved CD8+ and relatively rare in peripheral blood. A number of the motif variants had already been described in reactive arthritis synovial fluid and blood.

A remark on this clonotype: Its antigen remains unidentified.

The CDR3 length is 12 residues. Unmatched junction bases numbered 1, after V lost 5 bases and J lost 3 bases. CDR1 is ENHRY, CDR2 SYGVKD, per germline. Making the TCR beta libraries involved quantitative 5'-RACE with molecular barcodes. TCRdb re-derived calls from the 5' RACE reads in MiXCR, one entry per CDR3 protein. Counted here are about 310,000 distinct CDR3 sequences, around 20% occurring once; the ten biggest clones make up roughly 3.6%. The sequencing input was blood, either unsorted or a sorted T cell fraction (not recorded which). The V gene is TRBV10-3, the J gene TRBJ2-7, with 7 positions matching TRBD2. This clonotype was sampled from a female donor with ankylosing spondylitis or in good health (not recorded which). The CDR3 DNA is TGTGCCATCAGTCCTAGCGGCTACGAGCAGTACTTC. This translates into CAISPSGYEQYF.